This T cell receptor beta chain was retrieved from a study of blood T cell repertoires in COVID-19. On the study more broadly: PBMCs, B-cell-depleted T cells, or T cells provided the cDNA or gDNA that made up the material.

The V end lost 3 bases, the J end lost 5 bases, and 7 bases lay between the germline ends. This CDR3 contains 12 residues. The germline V gene has CDR1 MDHEN and CDR2 SYDVKM. Original data processing: The assay estimated nucleated cells by amplifying reference gene primers. Assay used: immunoSEQ multiplex PCR; TCRdb lists only in-frame clones, some missing. V, J and clone size derive from that table, while D and trimming were established from the DNA sequence. Among hundreds of thousands of clones, around 82% were seen once, and the ten largest hold more than 4.5%. The gene calls are TRBV28 and TRBJ1-1; D is unclear. This receptor was taken from a woman between 50 and 59 years old who had been exposed to COVID-19. The sample comprised PBMCs or T cells enriched from blood (not recorded which). The DNA for the CDR3 is TGTGCCAGCAGTTTGGGCGATACTGAAGCTTTCTTT. Amino acid sequence: CASSLGDTEAFF.